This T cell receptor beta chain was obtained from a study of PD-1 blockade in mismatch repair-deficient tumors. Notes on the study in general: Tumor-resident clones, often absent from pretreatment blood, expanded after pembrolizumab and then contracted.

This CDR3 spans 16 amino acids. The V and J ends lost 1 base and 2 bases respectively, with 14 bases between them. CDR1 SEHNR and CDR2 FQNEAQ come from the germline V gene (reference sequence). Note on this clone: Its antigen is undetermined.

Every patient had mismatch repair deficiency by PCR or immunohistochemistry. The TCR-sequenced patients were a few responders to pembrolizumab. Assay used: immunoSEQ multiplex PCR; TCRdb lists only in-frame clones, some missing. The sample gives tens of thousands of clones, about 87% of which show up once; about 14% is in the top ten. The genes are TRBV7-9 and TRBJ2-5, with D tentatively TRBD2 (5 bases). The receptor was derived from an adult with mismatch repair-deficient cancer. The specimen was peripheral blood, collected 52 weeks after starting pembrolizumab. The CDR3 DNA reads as TGTGCCAGCAGCTTAGTGTTCGGCAGCGGACAAGAGACCCAGTACTTC. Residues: CASSLVFGSGQETQYF.